This T cell receptor beta chain originates from a study of blood T cell repertoires in COVID-19. Overall study: There were acute and convalescent COVID-19 samples, and they came from the United States, Italy and Spain. PBMCs, B-cell-depleted T cells, or T cells were the source of the cDNA or gDNA that made up the material.

Original analysis: Reference gene primer amplification gave nucleated cell count estimates. Sequenced by immunoSEQ multiplex PCR; TCRdb stores in-frame clones only, minus some. The V and J calls and clone size are taken from that table; D and trimming were inferred from the DNA. The sample yields fewer than 45,000 clones, around 80% seen once. This clone was seen only a few times. The CDR3 extends over 15 amino acids. Trimming cost V 5 bases and J 0 bases, with 14 bases left between them. Germline V gene sequence: CDR1 GTSNPN, CDR2 SVGIG (reference sequence). The rearrangement uses TRBV30 and TRBJ2-1; tentatively, D is TRBD2 (6 bases). This sequence originates from a man in his sixties with acute or convalescent COVID-19. The sequencing input was peripheral blood. The CDR3 loop is CAWFGTESSYNEQFF. CDR3 coding DNA: TGTGCCTGGTTCGGGACTGAAAGCTCCTACAATGAGCAGTTCTTC.